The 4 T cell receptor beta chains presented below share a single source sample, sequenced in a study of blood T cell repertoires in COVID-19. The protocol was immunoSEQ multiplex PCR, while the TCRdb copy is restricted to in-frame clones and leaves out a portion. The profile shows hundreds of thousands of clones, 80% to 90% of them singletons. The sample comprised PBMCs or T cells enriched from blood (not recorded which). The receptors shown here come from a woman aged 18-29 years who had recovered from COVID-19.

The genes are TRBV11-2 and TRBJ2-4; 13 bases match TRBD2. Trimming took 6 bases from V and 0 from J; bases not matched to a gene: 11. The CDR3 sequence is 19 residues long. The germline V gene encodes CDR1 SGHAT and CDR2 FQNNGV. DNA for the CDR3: TGTGCCAGCAGACGGCCCGGGACTAGCGGGGCGCTAGCCAAAAACATTCAGTACTTC. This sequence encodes CASRRPGTSGALAKNIQYF.

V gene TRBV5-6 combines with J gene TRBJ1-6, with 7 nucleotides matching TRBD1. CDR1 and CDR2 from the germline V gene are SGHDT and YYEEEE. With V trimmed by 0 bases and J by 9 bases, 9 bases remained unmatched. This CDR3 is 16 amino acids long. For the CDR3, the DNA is TGTGCCAGCAGCTTGGGCGGGGAAGGGGGCCGTTCACCCCTCCACTTT. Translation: CASSLGGEGGRSPLHF.

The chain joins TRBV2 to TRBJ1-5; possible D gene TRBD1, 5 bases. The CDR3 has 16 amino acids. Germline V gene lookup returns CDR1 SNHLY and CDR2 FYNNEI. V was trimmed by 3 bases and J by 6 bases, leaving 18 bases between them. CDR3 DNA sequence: TGTGCCAGCAGTGATTTGTTTCAGGGCTCGAGTCAGCCCCAGCATTTT. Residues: CASSDLFQGSSQPQHF.

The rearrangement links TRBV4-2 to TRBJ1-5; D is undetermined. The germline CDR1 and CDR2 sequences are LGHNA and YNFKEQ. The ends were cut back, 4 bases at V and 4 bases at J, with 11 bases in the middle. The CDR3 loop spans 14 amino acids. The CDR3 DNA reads TGTGCCAGCAGCCCCCTAACCGGGAATCAGCCCCAGCATTTT. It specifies CASSPLTGNQPQHF.